Below, 12 T cell receptor beta chains from the same sample are listed, as sequenced in a study of glioma-infiltrating T cells after dendritic cell vaccination. Profiled with immunoSEQ multiplex PCR; TCRdb holds only in-frame clones, not every one. In the table there are tens of thousands of clones, around 79% of which are singletons. The sample was blood, taken before dendritic cell vaccination. The source of these receptors is a human donor with glioblastoma.

This chain uses TRBV6-1 with TRBJ2-5; possibly TRBD2 for D (7 bases). This CDR3 is 15 amino acids long. The V and J ends lost 4 bases and 2 bases respectively, with 14 bases between them. Germline loops: CDR1 MNHNS, CDR2 SASEGT. DNA for the CDR3: TGTGCCAGCAGTGCGTGGACAGCGGGGCAAGAGACCCAGTACTTC. It specifies CASSAWTAGQETQYF.

This sequence joins TRBV7-9 and TRBJ2-4; weak D call: TRBD2 (6 bases). Germline V lookup: CDR1 SEHNR, CDR2 FQNEAQ (reference sequence). V was trimmed by 3 bases and J by 3 bases, leaving 9 bases between them. The CDR3 runs to 14 residues. The CDR3 is CASSFGGDKNIQYF. The CDR3 nucleotides read TGTGCCAGCAGCTTCGGGGGAGACAAAAACATTCAGTACTTC.

This chain connects TRBV10-3 to TRBJ2-7; 9 bases line up with TRBD1. The ends lost 11 bases at V and 1 base at J; junction bases unmatched: 9. The CDR3 runs 14 residues. Looked up from germline, CDR1 is ENHRY and CDR2 is SYGVKD. CDR3 protein: CAVVPGTGSYEQYF. In DNA form, the CDR3 reads TGTGCCGTCGTCCCCGGGACAGGGTCCTACGAGCAGTACTTC.

The CDR3 spells CASSLVGGPGNTIYF. The CDR3 DNA sequence: TGCGCCAGCAGCTTGGTAGGGGGTCCTGGAAACACCATATATTTT. The rearrangement uses TRBV5-1 and TRBJ1-3; perhaps TRBD1 as D (6 bases). Germline lookup yields CDR1 SGHRS and CDR2 YFSETQ. The length of the CDR3 is 15 residues. Trimming shortened V by 0 bases and J by 2 bases, and 9 bases separated the two germline ends.

The genes are TRBV4-2 and TRBJ2-2, with 15 nucleotides matching TRBD2. Germline CDR1 LGHNA, CDR2 YNFKEQ. The CDR3 runs to 21 residues. Trimming cost V 0 bases and J 3 bases; bases outside gene matches: 11. CDR3 sequence: CASSQDRGTSGGRLDTGELFF. Written as DNA, the CDR3 is TGTGCCAGCAGCCAAGACCGGGGGACTAGCGGGGGGAGGCTGGACACCGGGGAGCTGTTTTTT.

The chain employs TRBV5-4 and TRBJ2-2; the match to TRBD2 covers 10 bases. CDR1 is SGHNT and CDR2 is YYREEE in the germline V gene (reference sequence). Losses at the gene ends were 4 bases for V and 0 bases for J; bases not matched to a gene: 3. The CDR3 contains 16 residues. This CDR3 reads CASSPLAGANTGELFF. The CDR3, as DNA: TGTGCCAGCAGCCCTCTAGCGGGGGCGAACACCGGGGAGCTGTTTTTT.

This chain links TRBV2 with TRBJ1-3, with D unclear. Deletions cut 10 bases from V and 0 bases from J, with 10 bases between. CDR1 SNHLY and CDR2 FYNNEI come from the germline V gene. The CDR3 covers 13 residues. The CDR3 spells CATSGTSGNTIYF. The CDR3, as DNA: TGTGCCACCTCAGGTACCTCTGGAAACACCATATATTTT.

This clone has only one observation. The chain has TRBV5-6 and TRBJ1-4, with 7 bases matching TRBD1. Trimming took 0 bases from V and 8 from J; bases not matched to a gene: 4. Germline CDR1 SGHDT, CDR2 YYEEEE. The CDR3 sequence is 14 residues long. As DNA, the CDR3 is TGTGCCAGCAGCTTGGCAAGGGGACAGGAAAAACTGTTTTTT. This gives the protein CASSLARGQEKLFF.

In its sample, this clone was seen a few times. The chain is built from TRBV15 and TRBJ1-5, with D unresolved. This CDR3 contains 17 residues. Germline V lookup: CDR1 LNHNV, CDR2 YYDKDF (reference sequence). Trimming shortened V by 0 bases and J by 0 bases, and 12 bases separated the two germline ends. CDR3 loop: CATSRDGTPYSNQPQHF. CDR3 nucleotide sequence: TGTGCCACCAGCAGAGATGGTACCCCCTATAGCAATCAGCCCCAGCATTTT.

The chain joins TRBV5-4 to TRBJ1-6; a weak D match, TRBD1 (6 bases). The length of the CDR3 is 14 residues. Trimming pared 4 bases from V and 10 bases from J, leaving 15 bases between. From germline, CDR1 is SGHNT and CDR2 YYREEE (reference sequence). Here the CDR3 reads CASSLQGLGSPLHF. The CDR3 DNA follows: TGTGCCAGCAGCCTACAGGGCCTAGGATCACCCCTCCACTTT.

The chain recombines TRBV11-3 with TRBJ1-2, with 9 bases identical to TRBD1. The CDR3 is 13 amino acids. V lost 9 bases to trimming and J lost 5 bases; unmatched junction nucleotides: 7. CDR1 and CDR2 from the germline V gene are SGHNT and YENEEA. CDR3 sequence (DNA): TGTGCCAGTATGGACAGGGGACGATATGGCTACACCTTC. Translating it yields CASMDRGRYGYTF.

This clone occurred once. The chain is built from TRBV2 and TRBJ2-3, with TRBD1 as a possible D gene (6 bases). CDR1 and CDR2 (germline): SNHLY, FYNNEI. The CDR3 is 16 amino acids. The V end was cut by 6 bases, the J end by 4 bases, with 20 bases between. Here the CDR3 DNA reads TGTGCCAGCAGCAGCACCGGGACACCGAGCGCAGATACGCAGTATTTT. Translated, it gives CASSSTGTPSADTQYF.